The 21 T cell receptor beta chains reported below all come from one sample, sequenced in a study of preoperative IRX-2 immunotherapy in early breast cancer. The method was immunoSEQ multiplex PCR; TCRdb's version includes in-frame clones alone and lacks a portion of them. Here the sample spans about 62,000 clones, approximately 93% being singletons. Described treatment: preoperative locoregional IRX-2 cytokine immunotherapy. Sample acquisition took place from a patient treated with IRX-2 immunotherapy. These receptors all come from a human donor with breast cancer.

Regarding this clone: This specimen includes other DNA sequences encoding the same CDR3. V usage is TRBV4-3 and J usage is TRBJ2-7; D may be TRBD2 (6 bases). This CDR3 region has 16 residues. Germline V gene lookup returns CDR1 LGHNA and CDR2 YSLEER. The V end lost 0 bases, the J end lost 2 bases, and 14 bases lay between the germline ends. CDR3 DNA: TGCGCCAGCAGCCAAGAGGTTGCGGGGCTCCCCTACGAGCAGTACTTC. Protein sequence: CASSQEVAGLPYEQYF.

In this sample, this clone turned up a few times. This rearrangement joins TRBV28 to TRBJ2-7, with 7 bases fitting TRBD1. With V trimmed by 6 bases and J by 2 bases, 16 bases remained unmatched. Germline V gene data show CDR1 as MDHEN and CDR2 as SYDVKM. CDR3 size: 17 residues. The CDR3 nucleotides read TGTGCCAGCAGCCTTATCAAGGGGGACAGCACACCCTACGAGCAGTACTTC. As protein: CASSLIKGDSTPYEQYF.

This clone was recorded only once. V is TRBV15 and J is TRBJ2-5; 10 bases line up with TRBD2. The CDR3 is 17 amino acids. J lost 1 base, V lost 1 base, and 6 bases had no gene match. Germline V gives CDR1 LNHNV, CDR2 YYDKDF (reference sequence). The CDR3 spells CATSRGRASGGQETQYF. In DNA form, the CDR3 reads TGTGCCACCAGCAGAGGTCGTGCTAGCGGGGGCCAAGAGACCCAGTACTTC.

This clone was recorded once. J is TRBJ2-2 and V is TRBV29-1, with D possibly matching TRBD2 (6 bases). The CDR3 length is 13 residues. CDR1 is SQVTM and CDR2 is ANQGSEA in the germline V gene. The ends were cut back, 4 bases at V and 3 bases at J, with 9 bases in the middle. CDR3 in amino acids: CSVAGVYTGELFF. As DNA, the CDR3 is TGCAGCGTTGCGGGAGTCTACACCGGGGAGCTGTTTTTT.

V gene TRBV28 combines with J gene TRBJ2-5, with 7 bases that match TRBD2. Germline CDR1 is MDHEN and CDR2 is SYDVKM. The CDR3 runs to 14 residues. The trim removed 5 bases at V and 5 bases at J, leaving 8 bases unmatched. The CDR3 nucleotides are TGTGCCAGCAGTGGCGGCGGGGGAGTTGAGACCCAGTACTTC. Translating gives CASSGGGGVETQYF.

The CDR3 protein is CASSVGGGGPSSEQYF. In nucleotides, the CDR3 is TGTGCCAGCAGCGTTGGTGGGGGGGGCCCGTCGAGTGAGCAGTACTTC. The rearrangement links TRBV9 to TRBJ2-7, with D perhaps TRBD2 (7 bases). Between the trimmed V and J ends, which lost 2 bases and 7 bases, there was a span of 22 bases. CDR1 is SGDLS and CDR2 is YYNGEE in the germline V gene. The CDR3 is made up of 16 amino acids.

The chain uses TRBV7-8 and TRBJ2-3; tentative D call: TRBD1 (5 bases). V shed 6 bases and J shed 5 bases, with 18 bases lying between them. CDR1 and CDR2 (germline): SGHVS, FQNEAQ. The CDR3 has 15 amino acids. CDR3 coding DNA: TGTGCCAGCAGTCCCGGCCGAATAGGGGTAGATACGCAGTATTTT. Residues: CASSPGRIGVDTQYF.

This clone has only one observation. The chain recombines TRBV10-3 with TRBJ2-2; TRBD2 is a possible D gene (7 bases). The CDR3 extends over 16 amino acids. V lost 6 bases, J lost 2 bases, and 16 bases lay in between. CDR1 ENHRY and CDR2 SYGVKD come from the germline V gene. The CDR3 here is CAISQPGGLNTGELFF. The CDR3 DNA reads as TGTGCCATCAGCCAGCCCGGGGGGCTTAACACCGGGGAGCTGTTTTTT.

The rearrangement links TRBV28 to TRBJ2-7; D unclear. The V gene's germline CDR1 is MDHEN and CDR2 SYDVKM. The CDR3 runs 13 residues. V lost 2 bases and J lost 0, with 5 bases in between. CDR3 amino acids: CASSLIPSYEQYF. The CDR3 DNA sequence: TGTGCCAGCAGTTTAATACCCTCCTACGAGCAGTACTTC.

This chain's CDR3 is CASRIAGTPGLGQYF. The DNA of the CDR3 is TGCGCCAGCAGAATAGCCGGGACCCCGGGGTTGGGGCAGTACTTC. The gene calls are TRBV5-1 and TRBJ2-7; D is perhaps TRBD1 or TRBD2 (5 bases each). Germline V gene sequence: CDR1 SGHRS, CDR2 YFSETQ. Trimming cost V 5 bases and J 9 bases, with 24 bases left between them. The CDR3 loop spans 15 amino acids.

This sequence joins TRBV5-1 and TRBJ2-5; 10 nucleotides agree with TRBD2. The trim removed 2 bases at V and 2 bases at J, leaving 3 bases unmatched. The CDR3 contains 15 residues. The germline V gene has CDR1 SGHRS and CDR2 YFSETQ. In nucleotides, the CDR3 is TGCGCCAGCAGCTTTGGGACTAGCGTGCAAGAGACCCAGTACTTC. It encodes CASSFGTSVQETQYF.

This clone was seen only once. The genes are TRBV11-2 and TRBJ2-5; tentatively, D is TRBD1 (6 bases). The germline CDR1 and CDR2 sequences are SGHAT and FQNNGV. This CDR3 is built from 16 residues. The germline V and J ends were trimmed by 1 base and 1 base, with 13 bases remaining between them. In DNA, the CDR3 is TGTGCCAGCAGCTTAGCCCCGGACAGTTCCCAAGAGACCCAGTACTTC. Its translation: CASSLAPDSSQETQYF.

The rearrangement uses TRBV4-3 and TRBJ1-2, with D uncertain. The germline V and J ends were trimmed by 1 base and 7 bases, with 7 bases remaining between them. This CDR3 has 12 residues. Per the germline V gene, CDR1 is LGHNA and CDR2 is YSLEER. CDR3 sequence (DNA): TGCGCCAGCAGCCAAGGGACGGCTGGCTACACCTTC. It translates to CASSQGTAGYTF.

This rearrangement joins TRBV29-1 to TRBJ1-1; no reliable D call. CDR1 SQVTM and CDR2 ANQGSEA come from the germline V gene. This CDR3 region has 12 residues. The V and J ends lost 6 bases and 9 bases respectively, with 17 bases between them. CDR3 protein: CSVHSGVEKAFF. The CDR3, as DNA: TGCAGCGTCCACTCCGGGGTGGAGAAAGCTTTCTTT.

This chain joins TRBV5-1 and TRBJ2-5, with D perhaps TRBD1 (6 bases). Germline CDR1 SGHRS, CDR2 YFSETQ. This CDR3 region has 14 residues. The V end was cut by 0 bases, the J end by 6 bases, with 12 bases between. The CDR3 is CASSLGTEGQTQYF. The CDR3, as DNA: TGCGCCAGCAGCTTGGGGACAGAGGGGCAGACCCAGTACTTC.

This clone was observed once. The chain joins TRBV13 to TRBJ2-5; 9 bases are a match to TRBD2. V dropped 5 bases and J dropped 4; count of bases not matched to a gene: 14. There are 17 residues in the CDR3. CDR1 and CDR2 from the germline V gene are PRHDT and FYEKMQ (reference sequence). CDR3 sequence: CASSLRGSGRSLETQYF. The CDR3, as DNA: TGTGCCAGCAGCCTCCGCGGTAGCGGGAGATCTTTAGAGACCCAGTACTTC.

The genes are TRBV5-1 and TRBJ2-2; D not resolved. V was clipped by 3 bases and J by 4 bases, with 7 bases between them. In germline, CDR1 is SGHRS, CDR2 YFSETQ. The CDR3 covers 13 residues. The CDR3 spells CASSSQITGELFF. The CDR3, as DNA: TGCGCCAGCAGCTCCCAAATCACCGGGGAGCTGTTTTTT.

The CDR3, as DNA: TGTGCCAGCAGCTCGCACCGGGGGCAGATTAATTCACCCCTCCACTTT. As protein: CASSSHRGQINSPLHF. The rearrangement links TRBV7-2 to TRBJ1-6, with D maybe TRBD1 (6 bases). Per the germline V gene, CDR1 is SGHTA and CDR2 is FQGNSA. The CDR3 totals 16 residues. Trimming shortened V by 4 bases and J by 6 bases, and 16 bases separated the two germline ends.

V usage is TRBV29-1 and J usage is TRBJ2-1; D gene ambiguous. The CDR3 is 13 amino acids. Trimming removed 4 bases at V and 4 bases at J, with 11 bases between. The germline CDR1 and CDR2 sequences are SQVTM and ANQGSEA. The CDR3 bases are TGCAGCGTTGGACCCCAGACTTACAATGAGCAGTTCTTC. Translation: CSVGPQTYNEQFF.

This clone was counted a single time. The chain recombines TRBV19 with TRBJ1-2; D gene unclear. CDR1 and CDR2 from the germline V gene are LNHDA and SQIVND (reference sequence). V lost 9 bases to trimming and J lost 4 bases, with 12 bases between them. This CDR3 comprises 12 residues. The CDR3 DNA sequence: TGTGCCAGCTATGGACCCACCTATGGCTACACCTTC. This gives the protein CASYGPTYGYTF. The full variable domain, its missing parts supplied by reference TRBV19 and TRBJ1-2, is DGGITQSPKYLFRKEGQNVTLSCEQNLNHDAMYWYRQDPGQGLRLIYYSQIVNDFQKGDIAEGYSVSREKKESFPLTVTSAQKNPTAFYLCASYGPTYGYTFGSGTRLTVV.

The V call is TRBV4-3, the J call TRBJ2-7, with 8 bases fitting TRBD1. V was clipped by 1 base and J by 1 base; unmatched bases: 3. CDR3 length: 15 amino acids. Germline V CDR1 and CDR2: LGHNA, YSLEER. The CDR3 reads CASSQVWTGSYEQYF. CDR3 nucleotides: TGCGCCAGCAGCCAAGTGTGGACAGGGTCCTACGAGCAGTACTTC.